These 32 T cell receptor beta chains were all obtained from the same sample, sequenced in a study of blood T cell repertoires in COVID-19. Generated by immunoSEQ multiplex PCR, the TCRdb table keeps only in-frame clones and is missing some. Found here are approximately 100,000 clones, 75% to 85% of them singletons; the top ten hold 20% to 25%. The sequencing sample was made of peripheral blood. Receptors originate from a man aged 55 to 70 with acute or convalescent COVID-19.

The CDR3 nucleotides read TGTGCCAGTAGTACTGGGGGAAGGGGACATAGCAATCAGCCCCAGCATTTT. Encoded protein: CASSTGGRGHSNQPQHF. The chain is built from TRBV19 and TRBJ1-5; a possible D gene is TRBD1 (6 bases). The CDR3 has 17 amino acids. Trimming removed 4 bases at V and 0 bases at J, with 16 bases between. Germline V gives CDR1 LNHDA, CDR2 SQIVND (reference sequence).

The CDR3 DNA reads TGTGCCAGCAGCGTAGAATGGGGAGATGAAGCTTTCTTT. It codes for CASSVEWGDEAFF. The chain uses TRBV9 and TRBJ1-1; D not certain. The CDR3 has 13 amino acids. V was clipped by 0 bases and J by 7 bases, with 10 bases between them. Germline V gene sequence: CDR1 SGDLS, CDR2 YYNGEE.

This clone has a single count. This rearrangement joins TRBV28 to TRBJ2-4; possibly TRBD2 for D (5 bases). The CDR3 runs 14 residues. Per germline, CDR1 MDHEN and CDR2 SYDVKM. V gave up 3 bases and J gave up 8 bases, with 14 bases separating them. The CDR3 reads CASSLSSGWDIQYF. For the CDR3, the DNA is TGTGCCAGCAGTTTGTCATCGGGGTGGGACATTCAGTACTTC.

The V call is TRBV7-2, the J call TRBJ1-5; D may be TRBD1 (6 bases). The germline gives CDR1 SGHTA, CDR2 FQGNSA. Trimming stripped 6 bases from V and 7 bases from J, with 13 bases between. This CDR3 is 13 amino acids long. The CDR3 DNA reads as TGTGCCAGCAGGAGTAGGCAGGGGCAGCCCCAGCATTTT. The encoded protein is CASRSRQGQPQHF.

V and J are TRBV18 and TRBJ1-1, with D unclear. The CDR3 has 15 amino acids. CDR1 KGHSH and CDR2 LQKENI come from the germline V gene. V was cut by 4 bases and J by 1 base, with 13 bases left in between. Here the CDR3 reads CASSRLTVPNTEAFF. CDR3 DNA: TGTGCCAGCTCACGGTTAACGGTCCCGAACACTGAAGCTTTCTTT.

The chain is built from TRBV4-3 and TRBJ1-2; D is possibly TRBD1 (6 bases). This CDR3 has 16 residues. The germline CDR1 and CDR2 sequences are LGHNA and YSLEER. V gave up 2 bases and J gave up 4 bases, with 17 bases separating them. The CDR3 spells CASSQKHAGGVYGYTF. Written as DNA, the CDR3 is TGCGCCAGCAGCCAAAAACACGCTGGGGGCGTCTATGGCTACACCTTC.

The chain links TRBV18 to TRBJ1-2; maybe TRBD1 (5 bases). In germline, CDR1 is KGHSH, CDR2 LQKENI. The CDR3 spans 18 residues. V was shortened by 1 base and J by 2 bases, with 20 bases between the two germline ends. CDR3: CASSPRGESGLGNYGYTF. The DNA of the CDR3 is TGTGCCAGCTCACCACGAGGCGAGTCAGGGCTGGGGAACTATGGCTACACCTTC.

The chain couples TRBV4-1 to TRBJ1-2; maybe TRBD1 (6 bases). Trimming removed 6 bases from V and 2 bases from J, with 16 bases in between. Per germline, CDR1 MGHRA and CDR2 YSYEKL. This CDR3 comprises 15 residues. DNA of the CDR3: TGCGCCAGCAGTTACGAGAGACAGGACAACTATGGCTACACCTTC. Amino acids: CASSYERQDNYGYTF.

The chain employs TRBV4-1 and TRBJ2-1; 11 bases line up with TRBD2. This CDR3 comprises 18 residues. Germline V gene data show CDR1 as MGHRA and CDR2 as YSYEKL. With V trimmed by 4 bases and J by 2 bases, 10 bases remained unmatched. DNA for the CDR3: TGCGCCAGCAGCCTCATGAAGAGTAGCGGGGGGGCCTACAATGAGCAGTTCTTC. Translated: CASSLMKSSGGAYNEQFF.

In the case of this clone: The same CDR3 also results from other DNA sequences found in this sample. The chain recombines TRBV19 with TRBJ1-4; 7 bases agree with TRBD1. This CDR3 has 14 amino acids. Unmatched junction bases numbered 2, after V lost 6 bases and J lost 1 base. Germline V gives CDR1 LNHDA, CDR2 SQIVND (reference sequence). CDR3 bases: TGTGCCAGTAGCCGACAGGGAACTAATGAAAAACTGTTTTTT. Residues: CASSRQGTNEKLFF.

The genes are TRBV12-3 or TRBV12-4 and TRBJ2-1; D may be TRBD2 (7 bases). V was pared by 5 bases and J by 13 bases, with 18 bases between. The CDR3 is 13 amino acids. CDR3 sequence (DNA): TGTGCCAGCAGTGGGGGGGGCACCAGGGTACAGTTCTTC. The encoded protein is CASSGGGTRVQFF.

The chain joins TRBV28 to TRBJ1-4, with 9 bases fitting TRBD1. The length of the CDR3 is 17 residues. Germline lookup yields CDR1 MDHEN and CDR2 SYDVKM. V gave up 6 bases and J gave up 3 bases; unmatched junction bases: 11. Here the CDR3 DNA reads TGTGCCAGCAGCGGGACAGGGAGGGGGGTAGCTAATGAAAAACTGTTTTTT. Translation: CASSGTGRGVANEKLFF.

This chain uses TRBV7-9 with TRBJ2-7; D not resolved. V shed 7 bases and J shed 6 bases, with 19 bases lying between them. Per the germline V gene, CDR1 is SEHNR and CDR2 is FQNEAQ (reference sequence). There are 14 residues in the CDR3. CDR3 loop: CASTRSGAYPEQYF. In nucleotides, the CDR3 is TGTGCCAGCACTCGTTCTGGAGCTTACCCCGAGCAGTACTTC.

The chain links TRBV7-9 to TRBJ1-2, with a possible D match to TRBD1 (5 bases). CDR3 size: 13 residues. Deletions cut 1 base from V and 8 bases from J, with 11 bases between. Germline CDR1 is SEHNR and CDR2 is FQNEAQ (reference sequence). The CDR3, as DNA: TGTGCCAGCAGCTTAGTCGGGGGGAACGGCTACACCTTC. Protein sequence: CASSLVGGNGYTF.

This chain links TRBV18 with TRBJ2-2, with 9 positions matching TRBD2. The CDR3 spans 15 residues. J was trimmed by 6 bases and V by 3 bases; bases with no gene match: 5. Looked up from germline, CDR1 is KGHSH and CDR2 is LQKENI. The CDR3 loop reads CASSPVAGAPGELFF. DNA of the CDR3: TGTGCCAGCTCACCGGTAGCGGGGGCTCCCGGGGAGCTGTTTTTT.

The chain links TRBV28 to TRBJ1-1, with a weak D call TRBD1 (5 bases). V lost 3 bases and J lost 3, with 14 bases in between. This CDR3 region has 15 residues. In germline, CDR1 is MDHEN, CDR2 SYDVKM. The CDR3 DNA reads TGTGCCAGCAGTTTCCCCTGGGGAGGGGACACTGAAGCTTTCTTT. Translation: CASSFPWGGDTEAFF. The full variable domain, rest sourced from reference TRBV28 and TRBJ1-1, is DVKVTQSSRYLVKRTGEKVFLECVQDMDHENMFWYRQDPGLGLRLIYFSYDVKMKEKGDIPEGYSVSREKKERFSLILESASTNQTSMYLCASSFPWGGDTEAFFGQGTRLTVV.

This clone has only a few counts. This chain connects TRBV10-3 to TRBJ1-2, with unresolved D. The CDR3 runs 12 residues. Trimming took off 10 bases at V and 8 bases at J, with 17 bases between the two ends. Germline V gives CDR1 ENHRY, CDR2 SYGVKD. CDR3 in DNA: TGTGCCACAAGTAGGGAGGGCCGGGGCTACACCTTC. Its translation: CATSREGRGYTF.

The chain links TRBV3-1 (or the pseudogene TRBV3-2) to TRBJ2-7; D uncertain. This CDR3 has 13 residues. V was clipped by 0 bases and J by 6 bases, with 9 bases between them. CDR1 is LGHDT, CDR2 YNNKEL, per germline (reference sequence). The CDR3 protein is CASSQELRSEQYF. CDR3 bases: TGTGCCAGCAGCCAAGAACTGAGAAGCGAGCAGTACTTC.

The chain is built from TRBV2 and TRBJ1-4; possible D gene TRBD1, 5 bases. The CDR3 spans 16 residues. Germline CDR1 SNHLY, CDR2 FYNNEI. V lost 4 bases to trimming and J lost 4 bases, with 16 bases between them. The CDR3 DNA reads as TGTGCCAGCAGTGTCCGGGGGTCCGGGGATAATGAAAAACTGTTTTTT. This sequence encodes CASSVRGSGDNEKLFF. Full variable domain (remainder filled in from reference TRBV2 and TRBJ1-4): EPEVTQTPSHQVTQMGQEVILRCVPISNHLYFYWYRQILGQKVEFLVSFYNNEISEKSEIFDDQFSVERPDGSNFTLKIRSTKLEDSAMYFCASSVRGSGDNEKLFFGSGTQLSVL.

The chain combines TRBV27 with TRBJ2-4; 7 positions agree with TRBD2. With 6 bases clipped from V and 5 bases from J, the junction kept 22 bases outside the gene matches. Germline CDR1 MNHEY, CDR2 SMNVEV (reference sequence). The CDR3 covers 19 residues. The CDR3 bases are TGTGCCAGCAGCACTTTTACCGGGAGGAGAAACCAGTTCGAAAACATTCAGTACTTC. As protein: CASSTFTGRRNQFENIQYF.

The rearrangement joins TRBV7-9 to TRBJ2-2; TRBD2 matches at 9 bases. V dropped 2 bases and J dropped 1; count of bases not matched to a gene: 2. This CDR3 has 16 amino acids. The germline CDR1 and CDR2 sequences are SEHNR and FQNEAQ (reference sequence). The CDR3 nucleotides are TGTGCCAGCAGCTTAAGTAGCGGGGGGAACACCGGGGAGCTGTTTTTT. It specifies CASSLSSGGNTGELFF.

The genes are TRBV9 and TRBJ2-3; 10 positions match TRBD2. The CDR3 has 16 amino acids. The V gene end was trimmed by 2 bases and the J gene end by 3 bases; junction bases not matched to a gene: 6. Germline V lookup: CDR1 SGDLS, CDR2 YYNGEE. As DNA, the CDR3 is TGTGCCAGCAGCGTGGTAGCGGGGGGTGGAACAGATACGCAGTATTTT. It translates to CASSVVAGGGTDTQYF.

J is TRBJ1-6 and V is TRBV3-1 (or the pseudogene TRBV3-2); 7 nucleotides agree with TRBD1. Losses at the gene ends were 3 bases for V and 4 bases for J; bases not matched to a gene: 6. Germline CDR1 is LGHDT and CDR2 is YNNKEL (reference sequence). CDR3 length: 16 residues. The CDR3 loop reads CASSHRGTAYNSPLHF. The CDR3 nucleotides are TGTGCCAGCAGCCACCGGGGGACAGCGTATAATTCACCCCTCCACTTT.

This chain connects TRBV7-2 to TRBJ1-4, with 8 bases fitting TRBD1. The V gene's germline CDR1 is SGHTA and CDR2 FQGNSA. The CDR3 is made up of 14 amino acids. J gave up 8 bases and V 4 bases, and 6 bases lay outside the gene matches. The CDR3, as DNA: TGTGCCAGCAGCTCTGACAGGGGAGACGAAAAACTGTTTTTT. Its protein product is CASSSDRGDEKLFF.

J is TRBJ1-5 and V is TRBV28; weak D call: TRBD1 (6 bases). Germline V CDR1 and CDR2: MDHEN, SYDVKM. Deletions cut 4 bases from V and 3 bases from J, with 13 bases between. The CDR3 has 15 residues. In DNA, the CDR3 is TGTGCCAGCAGTTCCGGTGACAGGTACAATCAGCCCCAGCATTTT. This sequence encodes CASSSGDRYNQPQHF. The full variable domain, with the rest looked up from reference TRBV28 and TRBJ1-5, is DVKVTQSSRYLVKRTGEKVFLECVQDMDHENMFWYRQDPGLGLRLIYFSYDVKMKEKGDIPEGYSVSREKKERFSLILESASTNQTSMYLCASSSGDRYNQPQHFGDGTRLSIL.

V gene TRBV6-5 combines with J gene TRBJ1-4, with D possibly being TRBD1 (6 bases). V gave up 6 bases and J gave up 5 bases, with 13 bases separating them. CDR1 is MNHEY and CDR2 is SVGAGI in the germline V gene. CDR3 length: 14 amino acids. CDR3 region: CASRVTGPNEKLFF. CDR3 nucleotides: TGTGCCAGCAGGGTAACAGGGCCCAATGAAAAACTGTTTTTT.

The chain couples TRBV27 to TRBJ2-1, with D perhaps TRBD1 (5 bases). The V gene's germline CDR1 is MNHEY and CDR2 SMNVEV (reference sequence). CDR3 size: 12 residues. V was clipped by 2 bases and J by 9 bases, with 8 bases between them. The DNA for the CDR3 is TGTGCCAGCAGTTTAAGGGGTGGTGAGCAGTTCTTC. Amino acids: CASSLRGGEQFF.

This chain uses TRBV5-1 with TRBJ1-2; 7 positions agree with TRBD1. The germline V gene has CDR1 SGHRS and CDR2 YFSETQ. V was clipped by 0 bases and J by 4 bases; unmatched bases: 9. This CDR3 contains 16 residues. The CDR3 protein is CASSLGTEGGFYGYTF. DNA of the CDR3: TGCGCCAGCAGCTTGGGGACGGAAGGGGGCTTCTATGGCTACACCTTC.

J is TRBJ2-7 and V is TRBV7-8; weak D call: TRBD1 (5 bases). This CDR3 is 13 amino acids long. CDR1 and CDR2 (germline): SGHVS, FQNEAQ. Trimming left V 5 bases short and J 6 bases short, with 14 bases between. The CDR3 is CASSSQGPGEQYV. DNA of the CDR3: TGTGCCAGCAGCAGCCAGGGTCCTGGCGAGCAGTACGTC.

V is TRBV6-2 or TRBV6-3 and J is TRBJ2-1; weak D call: TRBD1 (8 bases). CDR1 MNHEY and CDR2 SVGEGT come from the germline V gene. Trimming took off 1 base at V and 8 bases at J, with 21 bases between the two ends. The CDR3 is 17 residues long. DNA of the CDR3: TGTGCCAGCAGTTACTTGAACAGGGGGGGTAGGGCCCATGAGCAGTTCTTC. It specifies CASSYLNRGGRAHEQFF.

The chain has TRBV5-5 and TRBJ2-1; 8 bases fit TRBD1. There are 16 residues in the CDR3. V trimming: 4 bases; J trimming: 1 base; junction bases outside the gene matches: 7. Germline V CDR1 and CDR2: SGHKS, YYEKEE (reference sequence). The CDR3 DNA reads TGTGCCAGCAGCCTGACAGGGGTGGTTTCCTACAATGAGCAGTTCTTC. Encoded protein: CASSLTGVVSYNEQFF. The full variable domain, with the rest looked up from reference TRBV5-5 and TRBJ2-1, is DAGVTQSPTHLIKTRGQQVTLRCSPISGHKSVSWYQQVLGQGPQFIFQYYEKEERGRGNFPDRFSARQFPNYSSELNVNALLLGDSALYLCASSLTGVVSYNEQFFGPGTRLTVL.

CDR3 amino acids: CASSPRTSTDTQYF. Here the CDR3 DNA reads TGTGCCAGCAGCCCCCGTACTAGCACAGATACGCAGTATTTT. The rearrangement joins TRBV11-3 to TRBJ2-3; no reliable D call. The germline V and J ends were trimmed by 5 bases and 0 bases, with 9 bases remaining between them. CDR3 length: 14 amino acids. The germline V gene has CDR1 SGHNT and CDR2 YENEEA.